This TCR beta chain was profiled in a study of beta chain features in type 1 diabetes. Every bit of the isolated RNA underwent reverse transcription, so sequencing read expressed TCRB transcripts. The assay was immunoSEQ multiplex PCR, and TCRdb's table has in-frame clones only and misses some. This repertoire shows about 140,000 clones, 9% to 10% found once; its top ten account for 0.55% to 0.75%. Overall study findings and caveats: The naive, central memory and Treg TCRB repertoires showed an apparent similarity that was greater among patients than among healthy donors.

In the case of this clone: No antigen is known for it.

CDR1 is SGHAT and CDR2 is FQNNGV in the germline V gene. This CDR3 is built from 13 residues. V lost 2 bases and J 4 bases, leaving 8 bases between the germline ends. The specimen was central memory CD4+ T cells from blood. The chain recombines TRBV11-2 with TRBJ2-5; the D gene is possibly TRBD2 (6 bases). The TCR comes from a woman aged 40 to 50 in good health. The chain's CDR3 is CASSLRRGETQYF. CDR3 bases: TGTGCCAGCAGCTTAAGGAGGGGAGAGACCCAGTACTTC.